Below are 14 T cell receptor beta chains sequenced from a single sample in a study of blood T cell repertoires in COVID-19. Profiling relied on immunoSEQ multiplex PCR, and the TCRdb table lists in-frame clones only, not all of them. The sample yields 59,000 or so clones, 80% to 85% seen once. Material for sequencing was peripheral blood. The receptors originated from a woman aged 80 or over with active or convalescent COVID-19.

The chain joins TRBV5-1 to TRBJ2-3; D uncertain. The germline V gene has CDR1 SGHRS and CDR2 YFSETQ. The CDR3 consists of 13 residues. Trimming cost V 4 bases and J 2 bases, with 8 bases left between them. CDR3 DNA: TGCGCCAGCAGCGAGGCGCCCACAGATACGCAGTATTTT. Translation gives CASSEAPTDTQYF.

The CDR3 here is CASSLVDNAQYF. The CDR3 bases are TGTGCCAGCAGCTTAGTTGACAACGCGCAGTACTTC. The chain recombines TRBV7-6 with TRBJ2-7; D remains unclear. V lost 1 base and J 9 bases, leaving 10 bases between the germline ends. The CDR3 is 12 residues long. CDR1 is SGHVS and CDR2 is FNYEAQ in the germline V gene.

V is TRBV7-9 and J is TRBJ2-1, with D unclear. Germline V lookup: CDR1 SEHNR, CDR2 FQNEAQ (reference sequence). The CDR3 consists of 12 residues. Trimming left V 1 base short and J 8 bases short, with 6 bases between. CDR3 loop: CASSLDGDEQFF. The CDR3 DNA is TGTGCCAGCAGCTTAGACGGAGATGAGCAGTTCTTC.

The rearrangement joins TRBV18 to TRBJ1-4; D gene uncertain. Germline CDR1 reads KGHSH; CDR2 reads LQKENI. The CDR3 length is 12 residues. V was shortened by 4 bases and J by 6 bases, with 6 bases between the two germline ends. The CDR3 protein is CASSLSDEKLFF. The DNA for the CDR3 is TGTGCCAGCTCACTTTCCGATGAAAAACTGTTTTTT.

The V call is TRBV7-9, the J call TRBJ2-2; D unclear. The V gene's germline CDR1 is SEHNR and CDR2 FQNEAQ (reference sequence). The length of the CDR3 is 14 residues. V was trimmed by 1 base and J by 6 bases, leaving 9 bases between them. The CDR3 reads CASSLEISAGELFF. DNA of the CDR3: TGTGCCAGCAGCTTAGAGATATCGGCCGGGGAGCTGTTTTTT.

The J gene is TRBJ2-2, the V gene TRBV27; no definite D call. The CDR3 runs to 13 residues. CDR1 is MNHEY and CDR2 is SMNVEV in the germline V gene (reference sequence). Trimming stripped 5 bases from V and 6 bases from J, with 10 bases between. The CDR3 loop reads CASSPVAAGELFF. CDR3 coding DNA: TGTGCCAGCAGTCCCGTGGCTGCCGGGGAGCTGTTTTTT.

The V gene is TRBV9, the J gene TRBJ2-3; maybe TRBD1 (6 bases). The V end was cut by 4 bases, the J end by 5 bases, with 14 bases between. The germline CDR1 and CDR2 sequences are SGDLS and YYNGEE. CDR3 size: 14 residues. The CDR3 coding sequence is TGTGCCAGCAGCCAGATGAGACAGGTAGATACGCAGTATTTT. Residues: CASSQMRQVDTQYF.

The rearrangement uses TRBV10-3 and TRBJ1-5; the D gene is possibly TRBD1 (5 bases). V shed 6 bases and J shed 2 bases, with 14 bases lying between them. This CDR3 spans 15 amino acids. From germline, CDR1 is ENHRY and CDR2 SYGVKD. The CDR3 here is CAISDSSRGNQPQHF. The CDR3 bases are TGTGCCATCAGCGACAGTTCAAGAGGCAATCAGCCCCAGCATTTT.

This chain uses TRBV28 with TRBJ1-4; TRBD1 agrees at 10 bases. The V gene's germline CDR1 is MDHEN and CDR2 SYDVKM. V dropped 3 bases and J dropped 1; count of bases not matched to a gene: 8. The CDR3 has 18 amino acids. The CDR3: CASSFAGTGVGTNEKLFF. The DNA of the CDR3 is TGTGCCAGCAGTTTCGCCGGGACAGGGGTGGGAACTAATGAAAAACTGTTTTTT. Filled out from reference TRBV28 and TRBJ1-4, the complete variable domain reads DVKVTQSSRYLVKRTGEKVFLECVQDMDHENMFWYRQDPGLGLRLIYFSYDVKMKEKGDIPEGYSVSREKKERFSLILESASTNQTSMYLCASSFAGTGVGTNEKLFFGSGTQLSVL.

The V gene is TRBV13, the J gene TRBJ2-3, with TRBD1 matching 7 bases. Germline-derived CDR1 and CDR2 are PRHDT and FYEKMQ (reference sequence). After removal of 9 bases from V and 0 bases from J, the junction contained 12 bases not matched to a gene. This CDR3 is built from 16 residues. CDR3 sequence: CASRASGQISTDTQYF. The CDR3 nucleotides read TGTGCCAGTAGAGCATCGGGACAGATTAGCACAGATACGCAGTATTTT.

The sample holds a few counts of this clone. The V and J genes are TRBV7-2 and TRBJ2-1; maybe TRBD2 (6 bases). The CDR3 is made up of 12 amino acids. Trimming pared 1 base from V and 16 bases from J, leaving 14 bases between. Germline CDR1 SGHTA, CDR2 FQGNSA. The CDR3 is CASSLGGTRSFF. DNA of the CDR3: TGTGCCAGCAGCTTAGGAGGGACTCGCAGTTTCTTC.

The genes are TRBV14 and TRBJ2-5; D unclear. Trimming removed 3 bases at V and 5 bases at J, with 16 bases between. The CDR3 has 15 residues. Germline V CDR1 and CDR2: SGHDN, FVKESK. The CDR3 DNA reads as TGTGCCAGCAGCCAGGCGCGTGGAGCGATCGAGACCCAGTACTTC. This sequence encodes CASSQARGAIETQYF.

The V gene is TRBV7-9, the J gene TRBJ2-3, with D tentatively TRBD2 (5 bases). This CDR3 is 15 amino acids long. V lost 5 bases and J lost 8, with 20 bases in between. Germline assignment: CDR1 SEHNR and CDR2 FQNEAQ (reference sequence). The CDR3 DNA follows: TGTGCCAGCAGCCCCCGAGGCTGGCAAGAGGGTACGCAGTATTTT. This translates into CASSPRGWQEGTQYF.

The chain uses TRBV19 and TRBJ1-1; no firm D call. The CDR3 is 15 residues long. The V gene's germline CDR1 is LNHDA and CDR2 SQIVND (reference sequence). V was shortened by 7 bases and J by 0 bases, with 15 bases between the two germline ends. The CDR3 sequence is CASKIAGELNTEAFF. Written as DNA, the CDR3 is TGTGCCAGTAAGATAGCCGGGGAACTGAACACTGAAGCTTTCTTT.